One T cell receptor beta chain is described in this entry. Antigen: not known. The data were obtained in a study of cytomegalovirus exposure and HLA in healthy donors. At the level of the study: Earlier findings included roughly 100 million unique TCR beta sequences obtained from 180 million or so T cells.

Germline loops: CDR1 SGHDT, CDR2 YYEEEE. V lost 0 bases and J lost 9, with 10 bases in between. This CDR3 contains 13 residues. PCR amplification relied on 60 Vbeta primers (plus 13 Jbeta primers). Sequencing was performed with immunoSEQ multiplex PCR; in TCRdb, only in-frame clones are kept and a portion is missing. The sample records about 160,000 clones, 60% to 80% being singletons. General observations from the study: Follow-up analysis found HLA locus-dependent TCR association rates, highest for DRB1 and lowest for HLA-C. Follow-up analysis later connected one missense variant in DCLRE1C with trimming of TCR beta V- and J-genes.

The sample comprised PBMCs. The chain links TRBV5-6 to TRBJ2-1; TRBD2 is a possible D gene (5 bases). This clonotype originated in a man aged 18 to 29 in good health and CMV-seropositive. Written as DNA, the CDR3 is TGTGCCAGCAGCTTGGGAGGGAGTGGTGAGCAGTTCTTC. Translated: CASSLGGSGEQFF.